The clone carrying this T cell receptor beta chain has more than one count but fewer than ten. Its matching antigen is unknown. Exclusion criteria comprised uncontrolled infection, other autoimmune disease, pregnancy or lactation. These data belong to a study of T cells in Graves' hyperthyroidism and ophthalmopathy. Overall study findings and caveats: Separation of ophthalmopathy from stable hyperthyroidism was achieved by a 13 V-J model.

RNA transcripts were the template for amplifying TCR beta CDR3 regions. The HTBI set primed first-round TCR CDR3 RT-PCR. TCRdb analysed the multiplex PCR reads with MiXCR anew, one entry per CDR3 protein. The sample lists 500,000 to 600,000 distinct CDR3 sequences, over 35% occurring once. The sample consisted of peripheral blood or thyroid tissue (not recorded which). This TCR was sampled from an adult woman with Graves' disease, either hyperthyroidism or ophthalmopathy (not recorded which).

CDR3 bases: TGCAGTGCTAGGGTCAGGGGGAACTCCTACGAGCAGTACTTC. Amino acids: CSARVRGNSYEQYF. The chain recombines TRBV20-1 with TRBJ2-7, with 7 bases lining up with TRBD1. J gave up 0 bases and V 3 bases, and 5 bases lay outside the gene matches. This CDR3 comprises 14 residues. CDR1 is DFQATT, CDR2 SNEGSKA, per germline (reference sequence).